This T cell receptor beta chain derives from a study of type 1 regulatory T cells. Study-level information: T-allo10 is a Tr1-enriched, alloantigen-specific CD4 T cell product made in vitro.

TCRdb re-called the reads with MiXCR, one entry per CDR3 protein. The table records 14,000 to 15,000 distinct CDR3 sequences, around 13% of them present only once. V lost 4 bases and J lost 1; bases outside the gene matches: 8. CDR3 length: 16 amino acids. Germline V gene data show CDR1 as KGHSH and CDR2 as LQKENI. Of note for this clonotype: Antigen: not known.

Sequenced: cultured T cells, either the whole culture or a sorted T cell fraction (not recorded which). This chain joins TRBV18 and TRBJ2-3, with 7 bases that match TRBD2. The source of this sequence is a human donor in good health. The CDR3: CASSLLGLAGTDTQYF. The CDR3 region has the DNA TGTGCCAGCTCACTCCTGGGGCTAGCGGGCACAGATACGCAGTATTTT.